This T cell receptor (beta chain) stems from a study of PD-L1 blockade in urothelial cancer. Here immunoSEQ multiplex PCR was the method, and the copy in TCRdb shows in-frame clones only, minus some. The sample yields tens of thousands of clones, 82% seen once. CDR3 length: 14 residues. CDR1 and CDR2 (germline): GTSNPN, SVGIG (reference sequence). Trimming removed 3 bases from V and 9 bases from J, with 15 bases in between. The time point was: pretreatment peripheral blood. The V and J genes are TRBV30 and TRBJ1-6; D is perhaps TRBD1 (5 bases). The TCR comes from a man aged 60 to 75 with urothelial cancer. Sample: PBMCs, taken around atezolizumab (anti-PD-L1) treatment. CDR3 nucleotides: TGTGCCTGGAGGACGGGCCAGGGTGGTTCACCCCTCCACTTT. It encodes CAWRTGQGGSPLHF. Together with reference TRBV30 and TRBJ1-6, the CDR3 gives the full variable domain: SQTIHQWPATLVQPVGSPLSLECTVEGTSNPNLYWYRQAAGRGLQLLFYSVGIGQISSEVPQNLSASRPQDRQFILSSKKLLLSDSGFYLCAWRTGQGGSPLHFGNGTRLTVT.